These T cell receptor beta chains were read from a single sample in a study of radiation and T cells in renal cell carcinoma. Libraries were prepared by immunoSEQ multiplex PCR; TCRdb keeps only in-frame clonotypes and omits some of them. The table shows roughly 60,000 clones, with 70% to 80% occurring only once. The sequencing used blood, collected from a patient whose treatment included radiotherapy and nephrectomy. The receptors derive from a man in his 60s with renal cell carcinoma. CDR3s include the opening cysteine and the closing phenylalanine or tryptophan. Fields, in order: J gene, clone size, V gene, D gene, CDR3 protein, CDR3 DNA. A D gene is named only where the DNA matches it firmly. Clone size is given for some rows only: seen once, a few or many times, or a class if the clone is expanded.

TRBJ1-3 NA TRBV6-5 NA CASVGSGNTIYF TGTGCCAGCGTAGGCTCTGGAAACACCATATATTTT
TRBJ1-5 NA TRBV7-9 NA CASSLALESQPQHF TGTGCCAGCAGCTTAGCGCTGGAGAGTCAGCCCCAGCATTTT
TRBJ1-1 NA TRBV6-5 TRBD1 CASSRHDRASSEAFF TGTGCCAGCAGTCGCCATGACAGGGCCAGTTCTGAAGCTTTCTTT
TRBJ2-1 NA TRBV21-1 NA CASRGWLADNEQFF TGTGCCAGCAGAGGGTGGCTAGCGGACAATGAGCAGTTCTTC
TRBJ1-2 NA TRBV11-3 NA CASSRSGAPDHGYTF TGTGCCAGCAGCCGCTCGGGTGCCCCCGATCATGGCTACACCTTC
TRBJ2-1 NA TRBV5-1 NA CASSPISSYNEQFF TGCGCCAGCAGCCCTATCAGCTCCTACAATGAGCAGTTCTTC
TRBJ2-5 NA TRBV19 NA CASSTVRTQHQYF TGTGCCAGTAGTACCGTCCGGACTCAACATCAGTACTTC
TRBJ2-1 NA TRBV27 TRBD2 CASFSPSGTSLGEQFF TGTGCCAGCTTTAGCCCCTCCGGGACTAGCCTTGGTGAGCAGTTCTTC
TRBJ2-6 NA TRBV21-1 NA CASSKKGRGKSSGANVLTF TGTGCCAGCAGCAAAAAGGGCAGGGGAAAGAGCTCTGGGGCCAACGTCCTGACTTTC
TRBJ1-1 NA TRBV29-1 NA CSVGWNTEAFF TGCAGCGTTGGGTGGAACACTGAAGCTTTCTTT
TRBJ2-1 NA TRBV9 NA CASSVGPGIDSYNEQFF TGTGCCAGCAGCGTGGGACCGGGGATAGACTCCTACAATGAGCAGTTCTTC
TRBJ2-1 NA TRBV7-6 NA CASSLETGAYNEQFF TGTGCCAGCAGCTTGGAGACGGGGGCCTACAATGAGCAGTTCTTC
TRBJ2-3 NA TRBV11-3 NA CASSGEWAGKTDTQYF TGTGCCAGCAGTGGGGAGTGGGCGGGAAAAACAGATACGCAGTATTTT
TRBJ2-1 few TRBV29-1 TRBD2 CSVMDGGAGGSYNEQFF TGCAGCGTCATGGACGGGGGAGCGGGAGGGTCCTACAATGAGCAGTTCTTC
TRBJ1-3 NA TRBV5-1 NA CASSLGDTSGNTIYF TGCGCCAGCAGCTTGGGAGATACCTCTGGAAACACCATATATTTT
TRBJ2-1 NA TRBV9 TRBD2 CASSVVDSGNRQFF TGTGCCAGCAGCGTAGTTGATAGCGGGAATCGGCAGTTCTTC
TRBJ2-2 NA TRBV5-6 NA CASSLVGNTGELFF TGTGCCAGCAGCTTGGTGGGGAACACCGGGGAGCTGTTTTTT
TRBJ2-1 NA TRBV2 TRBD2 CATLRLAGSTEQFF TGTGCCACCCTCCGACTAGCGGGATCTACGGAGCAGTTCTTC
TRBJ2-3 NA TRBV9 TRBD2 CASSATSGSSADTQYF TGTGCCAGCAGCGCAACTAGCGGGAGTTCAGCAGATACGCAGTATTTT
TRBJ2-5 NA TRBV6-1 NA CASSEASGYQETQYF TGTGCCAGCAGTGAAGCTTCGGGGTACCAAGAGACCCAGTACTTC
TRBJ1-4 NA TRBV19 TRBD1 CATRTGRGEKLFF TGTGCCACCAGGACAGGGCGGGGTGAAAAACTGTTTTTT
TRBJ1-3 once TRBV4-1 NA CASSQDGHLAPPGNTIYF TGCGCCAGCAGCCAAGATGGACACCTGGCCCCACCTGGAAACACCATATATTTT
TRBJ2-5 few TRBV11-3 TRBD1 CASSGDRGETQYF TGTGCCAGCAGTGGGGACAGGGGTGAGACCCAGTACTTC
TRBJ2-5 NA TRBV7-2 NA CASSLHSSGQETQYF TGTGCCAGCAGCTTACATAGTAGCGGTCAAGAGACCCAGTACTTC
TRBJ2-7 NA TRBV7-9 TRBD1 CASSLGGTGYDEQYF TGTGCCAGCAGCTTAGGGGGGACAGGCTACGACGAGCAGTACTTC
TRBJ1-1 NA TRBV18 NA CASSPKQVLDTEAFF TGTGCCAGCTCACCCAAACAGGTGCTGGACACTGAAGCTTTCTTT
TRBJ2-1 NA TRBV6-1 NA CASSVLTGKFNEQFF TGTGCCAGCAGTGTTTTGACAGGAAAATTCAATGAGCAGTTCTTC
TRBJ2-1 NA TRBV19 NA CASSIGLGSYNEQFF TGTGCCAGTAGTATAGGACTAGGGTCCTACAATGAGCAGTTCTTC
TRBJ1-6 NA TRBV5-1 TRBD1 CASSLDRVNSPLHF TGCGCCAGCAGCTTAGACAGGGTGAATTCACCCCTCCACTTT
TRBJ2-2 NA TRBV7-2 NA CASSLRGAVNTGELFF TGTGCCAGCAGCTTAAGAGGGGCAGTTAACACCGGGGAGCTGTTTTTT
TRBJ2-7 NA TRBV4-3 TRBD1 CASSQDENRGSYEQYF TGCGCCAGCAGCCAAGATGAGAACAGGGGATCCTACGAGCAGTACTTC
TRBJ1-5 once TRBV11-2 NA CASSLGVTANQPQHF TGTGCCAGCAGCTTAGGGGTTACGGCTAATCAGCCCCAGCATTTT
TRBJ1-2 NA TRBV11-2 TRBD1 CASSATGVGGYTF TGTGCCAGCAGCGCGACAGGGGTGGGTGGCTACACCTTC
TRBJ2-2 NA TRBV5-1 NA CASGAGELFF TGCGCCAGCGGCGCCGGGGAGCTGTTTTTT
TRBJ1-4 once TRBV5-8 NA CASSPDEKLFF TGTGCCAGCAGCCCTGATGAAAAACTGTTTTTT
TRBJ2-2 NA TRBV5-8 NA CASSLMLSGTGELFF TGTGCCAGCAGCTTGATGCTATCGGGCACCGGGGAGCTGTTTTTT